Listed below are T cell receptor beta chains from one sample, sequenced in a study of T cells after yellow fever vaccination. Via MiXCR, TCRdb re-called the 5' RACE reads, giving one row per CDR3 protein. The sample has about 260,000 distinct CDR3 sequences; roughly 5.6% are singletons. The material was CD4+ T cells sorted from PBMCs, obtained on the day of the yellow fever booster vaccination. The source is a man aged 18 to 30 who received the YFV17D yellow fever vaccine. CDR3s leave out the opening cysteine and the closing phenylalanine or tryptophan. Some rows have no size entry. The others give once, few or many, or a class for an expanded clone.

size	V	CDR3
few	TRBV29-1	SGSSSGGAIDTQY
few	TRBV9	ASSRRQGDTQY
.	TRBV19	ASSLDLGGLETQY
few	TRBV6-2/TRBV6-3	ASIEYGTGNNEQF
.	TRBV3-1	ASSQAISGGGGELF
few	TRBV24-1	ATSGAGSAKNIQY
many	TRBV18	ATIPGLAGTDTQY
.	TRBV29-1	SADPHGGAGLGGYGYT
few	TRBV5-1	ASSFSLGNTGELF
.	TRBV4-2	ASSHLRTGSYGYT
.	TRBV10-3	AINPSPGAGGNTIY
.	TRBV6-1	ASSEVTANTEAF
.	TRBV3-1	ASSQAGGASTDTQY
.	TRBV9	ASSVAISDSKQY
few	TRBV28	ASSRTSVDTQY
many	TRBV6-1	ASSEMVDTDTQY
many	TRBV5-1	ASSLRAVGEQF
few	TRBV12-3/TRBV12-4	ASSLARANYGYT
.	TRBV20-1	SASAGPRPTGELF
.	TRBV9	ASSVGGQGNTGELF
.	TRBV11-3	ASSPLPGGQTGELF
.	TRBV5-1	ASSSDGQSSGELF
few	TRBV14	ASRGGRGANEKLF
few	TRBV6-1	ASSQSYRGSQPQH
.	TRBV6-2/TRBV6-3	ASSTPRDRDTDTQY
many	TRBV18	ASSPRGQGLYNEQF
many	TRBV4-2	ASSQEVGTAGNTIY
many	TRBV7-9	ASSLLTENTEAF
few	TRBV6-5	ASSYLGLDTGELF
.	TRBV12-3/TRBV12-4	ASTSREQETQY
.	TRBV2	ATRGEGDSPLH
.	TRBV21-1	ASSKGWGRCGKNIQY
many	TRBV7-8	ASSFTDQETQY
many	TRBV7-2	ASSSMGRRETQY
many	TRBV3-1	ASTVRGADTQY
many	TRBV20-1	SATGGADTQY
many	TRBV20-1	SARTGTNYGYT
.	TRBV7-2	ASSKTGFYSYEQY
many	TRBV7-2	ASSSQWGAIATNEKLF
few	TRBV20-1	SAKEGQGADTGELF
many	TRBV4-3	ASSQDRPGVGETQY
few	TRBV12-3/TRBV12-4	ASSFISGRAGELF
.	TRBV3-1	ASSPRDPSLVNTIY
.	TRBV20-1	SARDRGTQY
many	TRBV5-1	ASSRGQQPEAF
few	TRBV6-1	ASRGPGTRYGYT
many	TRBV5-1	ASSLEAGLTEAF